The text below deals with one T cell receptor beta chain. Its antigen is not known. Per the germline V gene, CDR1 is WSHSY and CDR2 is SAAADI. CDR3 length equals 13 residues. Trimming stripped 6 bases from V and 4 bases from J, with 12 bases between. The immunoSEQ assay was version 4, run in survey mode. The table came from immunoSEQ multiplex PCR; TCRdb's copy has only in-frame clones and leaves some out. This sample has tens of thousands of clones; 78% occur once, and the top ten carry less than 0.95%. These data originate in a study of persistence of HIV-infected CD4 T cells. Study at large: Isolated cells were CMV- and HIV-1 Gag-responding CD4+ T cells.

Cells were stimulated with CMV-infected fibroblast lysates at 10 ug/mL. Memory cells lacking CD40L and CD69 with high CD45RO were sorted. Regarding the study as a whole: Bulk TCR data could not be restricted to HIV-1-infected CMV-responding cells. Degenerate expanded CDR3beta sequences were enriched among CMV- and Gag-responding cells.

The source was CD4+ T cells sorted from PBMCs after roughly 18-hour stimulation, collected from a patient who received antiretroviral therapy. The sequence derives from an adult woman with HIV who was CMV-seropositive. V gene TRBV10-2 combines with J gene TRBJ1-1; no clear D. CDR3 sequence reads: CASRMGAATEAFF. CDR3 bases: TGCGCCAGCAGAATGGGTGCGGCCACTGAAGCTTTCTTT.